This TCR beta chain was identified in a study of memory B cells and T cells in multiple sclerosis. General study results and limits: Compartments had unequal clone-set sizes, affecting shared clonotype counts.

To note about this clone: Its antigen is undetermined.

Clones were read by immunoSEQ multiplex PCR, and TCRdb kept only the in-frame ones, dropping some. Seen here are more than 12,000 clones, 69% observed once, and the top ten hold 2.3%. The V segment lost 3 bases and the J segment 4 bases; nucleotides outside the gene matches: 8. The CDR3 extends over 14 amino acids. Germline-derived CDR1 and CDR2 are GTSNPN and SVGIG (reference sequence). This sequence originates from a human donor with multiple sclerosis. The chain has TRBV30 and TRBJ2-5; 7 positions agree with TRBD2. What was sequenced was memory (CD45RO+) CD4+ T cells from blood. DNA of the CDR3: TGTGCCTGGAGCTCGACTAGCCGGAGAGAGACCCAGTACTTC. Encoded protein: CAWSSTSRRETQYF.